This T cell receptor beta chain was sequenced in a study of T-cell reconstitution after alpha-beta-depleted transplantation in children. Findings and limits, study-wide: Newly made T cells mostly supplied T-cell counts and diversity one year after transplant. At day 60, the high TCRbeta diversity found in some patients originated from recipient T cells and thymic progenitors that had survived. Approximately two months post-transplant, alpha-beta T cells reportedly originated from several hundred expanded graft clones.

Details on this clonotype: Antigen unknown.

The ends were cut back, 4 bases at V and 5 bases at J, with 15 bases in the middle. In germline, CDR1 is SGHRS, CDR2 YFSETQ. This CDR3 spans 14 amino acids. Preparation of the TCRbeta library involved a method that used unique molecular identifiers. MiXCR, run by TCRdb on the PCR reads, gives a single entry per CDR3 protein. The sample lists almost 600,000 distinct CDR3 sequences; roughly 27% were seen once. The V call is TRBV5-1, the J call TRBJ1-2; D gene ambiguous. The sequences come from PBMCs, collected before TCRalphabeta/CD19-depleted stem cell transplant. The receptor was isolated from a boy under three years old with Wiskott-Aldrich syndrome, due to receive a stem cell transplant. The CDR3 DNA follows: TGCGCCAGCAGCACCCAGACGGAAAGTTATGGCTACACCTTC. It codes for CASSTQTESYGYTF.